These T cell receptor beta chains were read from a single sample in a study of T cells in localized non-small cell lung cancer. Some clones are missing from TCRdb's copy, which holds only in-frame ones; the method was immunoSEQ multiplex PCR. Among 30,000 to 45,000 clones, around 88% were seen once, and the ten largest hold 6.5% to 9%. This material consisted of peripheral blood, taken before any cancer treatment. The receptors here all came from a woman aged 35 to 70 with stage I lung adenocarcinoma. Both conserved end residues are part of each CDR3. The D gene is left open where the match is weak. Part of the rows lack a size; the others show once, few, many or a class for expanded clones.

v_call	j_call	d_call	clone_size	cdr3_nt	cdr3_aa
TRBV2	TRBJ1-5	.	.	TGTGCCAGCAGTGAAGATCGGGTGTTGTGGGGGGCGGGCAATCAGCCCCAGCATTTT	CASSEDRVLWGAGNQPQHF
TRBV7-9	TRBJ1-4	.	.	TGTGCCAGCAGCTTTTGGACAGACGATGAAAAACTGTTTTTT	CASSFWTDDEKLFF
TRBV18	TRBJ1-6	TRBD1	once	TGTGCCAGCTCACCGGGACAGATAGAAAATTCACCCCTCCACTTT	CASSPGQIENSPLHF
TRBV18	TRBJ2-1	TRBD2	.	TGTGCCAGCTCACCCCAGGGACTAGCGGGGAACAATGAGCAGTTCTTC	CASSPQGLAGNNEQFF
TRBV25-1	TRBJ2-7	TRBD1	.	TGTGCCAGCAGTGATGGGACAGGGGATAGTCACGAGCAGTACTTC	CASSDGTGDSHEQYF
TRBV11-2	TRBJ1-2	.	.	TGTGCCAGCAGCTTAGATGGGGAGATCTATGGCTACACCTTC	CASSLDGEIYGYTF
TRBV27	TRBJ2-2	TRBD2	.	TGTGCCAGCAGTTTTGGTTTTGGGCTAGCGGTGAACACCGGGGAGCTGTTTTTT	CASSFGFGLAVNTGELFF
TRBV7-8	TRBJ1-2	TRBD1	.	TGTGCCAGCAGCATAACAGGGGCGTGGGGCTATGGCTACACCTTC	CASSITGAWGYGYTF
TRBV5-1	TRBJ1-4	.	.	TGCGCCAGCAGCTTGGTCGAGGGAACTAATGAAAAACTGTTTTTT	CASSLVEGTNEKLFF
TRBV7-9	TRBJ2-1	.	.	TGTGCCAGCAGCTCAACCGACAGAAATCACAATGAGCAGTTCTTC	CASSSTDRNHNEQFF
TRBV18	TRBJ1-1	TRBD1	.	TGTGCCAGCTCACCTCGGACAGGGGGCACGACGAACACTGAAGCTTTCTTT	CASSPRTGGTTNTEAFF
TRBV9	TRBJ1-3	.	few	TGTGCCAGCAGCGCAGGGCAGTCGCCGGGAAACACCATATATTTT	CASSAGQSPGNTIYF
TRBV2	TRBJ1-4	.	.	TGTGCCAGCAGCTTAGCGGGGGCAAATGAAAAACTGTTTTTT	CASSLAGANEKLFF
TRBV12-5	TRBJ2-1	.	.	TGTGCTAGTGGCTACCGACAGGGAGGGTACAGTGAGCAGTTCTTC	CASGYRQGGYSEQFF
TRBV28	TRBJ1-2	.	.	TGTGCCAGCAGCAAAGGGGGGGGAAAAGAGATTGTGAACTATGGCTACACCTTC	CASSKGGGKEIVNYGYTF
TRBV5-4	TRBJ1-5	TRBD1	.	TGTGCCAGCAGCTTAGGGGGCGCGGGCCAGCCCCAGCATTTT	CASSLGGAGQPQHF
TRBV7-3	TRBJ2-1	TRBD2	.	TGTGCCAGCAGCTTAACTAGCGGGGTTTACAATGAGCAGTTCTTC	CASSLTSGVYNEQFF
TRBV7-2	TRBJ2-5	TRBD1	.	TGTGCGGCGGGACAGGGGAAAGAGACCCAGTACTTC	CAAGQGKETQYF
TRBV5-8	TRBJ2-1	.	.	TGTGCCAGCAGCTTGGGTATACGGGGCGCCTCTTTTGATTCCTACAATGAGCAGTTCTTC	CASSLGIRGASFDSYNEQFF
TRBV4-2	TRBJ2-7	.	.	TGTGCCAGCAGCCAAGGGCAGGGAGGAAACTACGAGCAGTACTTC	CASSQGQGGNYEQYF
TRBV7-9	TRBJ1-6	.	.	TGTGCCAGCAGCTTCGGGCCTAATTCACCCCTCCACTTT	CASSFGPNSPLHF
TRBV6-6	TRBJ1-5	.	.	TGTGCCAGCAGTTATGGGGAAACGAATCAGCCCCAGCATTTT	CASSYGETNQPQHF
TRBV5-8	TRBJ1-2	TRBD1	.	TGTGCCAGCAGCTTGACAGGGGCGTCGAATTACTATGGCTACACCTTC	CASSLTGASNYYGYTF
TRBV6-6	TRBJ2-2	.	.	TGTGCCAGCAGCTACTTGGGGGTCACCGGGGAGCTGTTTTTT	CASSYLGVTGELFF
TRBV6-7	TRBJ1-1	.	.	TGTGCCAGCAGTTACCGGACACTTGAGAACACTGAAGCTTTCTTT	CASSYRTLENTEAFF
TRBV6-6	TRBJ1-1	.	.	TGTGCCAGCAGTTATGGGTCGGGCACTGAAGCTTTCTTT	CASSYGSGTEAFF
TRBV25-1	TRBJ2-7	.	.	TGTGCCAGCAGTGAATTCGACGAGCAGTACTTC	CASSEFDEQYF
TRBV29-1	TRBJ2-7	.	.	TGCAGCGTAACCGACAGGATCTCCTACGAGCAGTACTTC	CSVTDRISYEQYF
TRBV25-1	TRBJ2-1	.	once	TGTGCCAGCAGGGACTATCTAAACAATGAGCAGTTCTTC	CASRDYLNNEQFF
TRBV6-6	TRBJ1-4	.	.	TGTGCCAGCAGGGCGGACAGTAGTCAGGAAAAACTGTTTTTT	CASRADSSQEKLFF
TRBV9	TRBJ2-2	.	few	TGTGCCAGCAGCGTAGTTTTAGGCGGTCGAACCGGGGAGCTGTTTTTT	CASSVVLGGRTGELFF
TRBV5-4	TRBJ2-7	TRBD1	.	TGTGCCAGCAGCCCGGGGACGGGACAGGGGGTCTACGAGCAGTACTTC	CASSPGTGQGVYEQYF
TRBV18	TRBJ1-1	.	few	TGTGCCAGCTCACCGCAACAGGGAAGTGCTGAAGCTTTCTTT	CASSPQQGSAEAFF
TRBV6-6	TRBJ1-1	.	.	TGTGCCAGCACCATGGACGGGCGGGACACTGAAGCTTTCTTT	CASTMDGRDTEAFF
TRBV6-6	TRBJ1-1	.	.	TGTGCCAGCAGTTACGTCTCCGGGAACACTGAAGCTTTCTTT	CASSYVSGNTEAFF
TRBV23-1	TRBJ1-1	.	.	TGCGCCAGCAGTCGATGGATCACTGAAGCTTTCTTT	CASSRWITEAFF
TRBV25-1	TRBJ1-1	.	once	TGTGCCAGCAGTGGTTGGACACCGAACACTGAAGCTTTCTTT	CASSGWTPNTEAFF
TRBV5-1	TRBJ1-4	TRBD1	few	TGCGCCAGCAGCTTCGGGACAGCGGGTAATGAAAAACTGTTTTTT	CASSFGTAGNEKLFF
TRBV6-5	TRBJ2-2	.	.	TGTGCCAGCAGTTACTCTAGGCAGGGACCAGGGGAGCTGTTTTTT	CASSYSRQGPGELFF
TRBV10-2	TRBJ1-1	.	.	TGCGCCAGCAGCCGCCAAACGGTAGGCACTGAAGCTTTCTTT	CASSRQTVGTEAFF
TRBV14	TRBJ1-2	.	.	TGTGCCAGCAGCCAACCAGGGACCATTAGGGGTGGCTACACCTTC	CASSQPGTIRGGYTF
TRBV19	TRBJ2-2	.	.	TGTGCCAGTAGTAGCCAGATCGTGGCCGGGGAGCTGTTTTTT	CASSSQIVAGELFF
TRBV28	TRBJ1-4	.	once	TGTGCCACCTGGGGAGCAGGGAGGTATGAAAAACTGTTTTTT	CATWGAGRYEKLFF
TRBV10-2	TRBJ2-4	.	.	TGCGCCAGCAGTGAGCTGTCAAACATTCAGTACTTC	CASSELSNIQYF
TRBV11-2	TRBJ1-4	.	.	TGTGCCAGCAGCTTCAGGAGTCCTGAAAAACTGTTTTTT	CASSFRSPEKLFF
TRBV6-5	TRBJ1-4	.	once	TGTGCCAGCAGTTCCGGGGACCGTCGATATAATGAAAAACTGTTTTTT	CASSSGDRRYNEKLFF
TRBV19	TRBJ1-5	.	.	TGTGCCAGTAGTATGTACGGGCCTAGCAATCAGCCCCAGCATTTT	CASSMYGPSNQPQHF
TRBV5-4	TRBJ2-1	.	.	TGTGCCAGCAGCTTGTGGCCGGTTGAGGATGAGCAGTTCTTC	CASSLWPVEDEQFF
TRBV18	TRBJ1-2	TRBD1	once	TGTGCCAGCTCACCACGAGGACAGGGTCTCGACTATGGCTACACCTTC	CASSPRGQGLDYGYTF